This TCR beta chain was sequenced in a study of T-cell reconstitution after alpha-beta-depleted transplantation in children. Unique molecular identifiers featured in how the TCRbeta library was prepared. In TCRdb, the PCR reads were re-called with MiXCR into one record per CDR3 protein. The sample has 250,000 to 300,000 distinct CDR3 sequences, roughly a tenth seen once. Remarks on this clonotype: The antigen remains undetermined.

Study-wide findings and caveats: Surviving recipient cells, namely T cells and thymic progenitors, were the source of high day-60 TCRbeta diversity in some patients. The authors attributed T-cell counts and diversity one year after transplant mostly to newly produced T cells.

The receptor was isolated from a boy under two years old with acute myeloid leukemia, due to receive a stem cell transplant. This specimen consisted of PBMCs, obtained before TCRalphabeta/CD19-depleted stem cell transplant.

The CDR3 DNA reads TGTGCCAGCAGCCTCGGGTGGTTCAATGAGCAGTTCTTC. Encoded protein: CASSLGWFNEQFF. The rearrangement uses TRBV6-1 and TRBJ2-1; the D is unclear. Trimming removed 6 bases at V and 6 bases at J, with 12 bases between. CDR3 size: 13 residues. Germline values: CDR1 MNHNS, CDR2 SASEGT.